This TCR beta chain appears in the sequencing data of a study of T-cell reconstitution after alpha-beta-depleted transplantation in children. This clonotype was seen a few times. Using unique molecular identifiers, the investigators prepared the TCRbeta library. TCRdb processed the PCR reads anew with MiXCR; each CDR3 protein has one entry. The sample lists fewer than 350,000 distinct CDR3 sequences; 11% were seen once. The CDR3 runs 16 residues. Germline lookup yields CDR1 GTSNPN and CDR2 SVGIG (reference sequence). The V end lost 0 bases, the J end lost 0 bases, and 12 bases lay between the germline ends.

The sequence came from a male patient between 2 and 15 years old who had a stem cell transplant for chronic granulomatous disease, so the T cells may come from the graft donor. Here the sequenced sample was peripheral blood, taken 180 days after TCRalphabeta/CD19-depleted stem cell transplant. J is TRBJ1-3 and V is TRBV30; D may be TRBD1 (6 bases). CDR3 residues: CAWSVRQGSSGNTIYF. CDR3 DNA: TGTGCCTGGAGTGTACGGCAGGGGAGCTCTGGAAACACCATATATTTT.